This is a list of T cell receptor beta chains from one sample in a study of cytomegalovirus exposure and HLA in healthy donors. Generated by immunoSEQ multiplex PCR, the TCRdb table keeps only in-frame clones and is missing some. This table has 150,000 to 200,000 clones, less than 80% appearing once. The sample taken for sequencing was PBMCs. The source is a man aged 35 to 55 in good health and CMV-seronegative. The CDR3 runs from the conserved cysteine through the conserved F or W. Fields, in order: V gene, D gene, J gene, clone size, CDR3 DNA, CDR3 protein. D genes are given only for firm matches. Clone size is not always given. Where it is, it says once, few, many or a class for expanded clones.

>TRBV4-2|NA|TRBJ1-1|few
TGTGCCAGCAGCCAAGAGGGATATCAGGGGACTGAAGCTTTCTTT
CASSQEGYQGTEAFF
>TRBV10-2|TRBD1|TRBJ2-7|NA
TGCGCCAGCAGTGAGTCATCCGGGACAGGAGGCCACGAGCAGTACTTC
CASSESSGTGGHEQYF
>TRBV7-2|NA|TRBJ2-3|NA
TGTGCCAGCAGCCTACAGCGGGATACGCAGTATTTT
CASSLQRDTQYF
>TRBV7-2|TRBD1|TRBJ2-7|NA
TGTGCCAGCAGCTCAACGGACAGGGGCTACGAGCAGTACTTC
CASSSTDRGYEQYF
>TRBV29-1|NA|TRBJ1-2|NA
TGCAGCGTTGAAGGCGGAGGGGATGGCTACACCTTC
CSVEGGGDGYTF
>TRBV7-9|NA|TRBJ1-1|NA
TGTGCCAGCAGCCTCCAGGGGAGGGGCCGGTCGGTGGACACTGAAGCTTTCTTT
CASSLQGRGRSVDTEAFF
>TRBV27|TRBD1|TRBJ1-1|few
TGTGCCAGCAGTTTATTGGGGACAGGGGGCGGGTACACTGAAGCTTTCTTT
CASSLLGTGGGYTEAFF
>TRBV7-9|NA|TRBJ2-3|NA
TGTGCCAGCAGCTTATTCCCCCCGCCCAGTTCAGGGGAAGATACGCAGTATTTT
CASSLFPPPSSGEDTQYF
>TRBV27|NA|TRBJ2-7|once
TGTGCCAGCAGTTCTCCGGGACAAAATGCCTACGAGCAGTACTTC
CASSSPGQNAYEQYF
>TRBV7-9|TRBD1|TRBJ1-2|NA
TGTGCCAGCAGCTTAGTAACAGGGGGGTACTATGGCTACACCTTC
CASSLVTGGYYGYTF
>TRBV5-6|TRBD1|TRBJ2-5|NA
TGTGCCAGCAGCGGGACAGGAAGCGAGACCCAGTACTTC
CASSGTGSETQYF
>TRBV19|NA|TRBJ1-5|NA
TGTGCCAGTAGGTCGCGAGGGCTCAAAGCCCAGCATTTT
CASRSRGLKAQHF
>TRBV30|TRBD1|TRBJ1-1|few
TGTGCCTGGAGCACCGGGACGGGGACAGCTGAAGCTTTCTTT
CAWSTGTGTAEAFF
>TRBV28|TRBD1|TRBJ2-7|NA
TGTGCCAGCAGTTTTTACAGGGGGCCCTACGAGCAGTACTTC
CASSFYRGPYEQYF
>TRBV6-1|NA|TRBJ2-7|NA
TGTGCCAGCAGTGAAGCCGGGGGAAAAGCACCCTACGAGCAGTACTTC
CASSEAGGKAPYEQYF
>TRBV2|NA|TRBJ2-5|NA
TGTGCCAGCACCCTTTTAGGACTGGCAGAGACCCAGTACTTC
CASTLLGLAETQYF
>TRBV6-1|NA|TRBJ2-3|few
TGTGCCAGCAGGTTAACAGGGGATACGCAGTATTTT
CASRLTGDTQYF
>TRBV5-5|NA|TRBJ2-1|NA
TGTGCCAGCAGCCCCCGAGTGGTAGCGCTTAATGAGCAGTTCTTC
CASSPRVVALNEQFF
>TRBV7-6|TRBD1|TRBJ2-7|NA
TGTGCCAGCAGCGCCGGGGACAGGGGAGCCGAGCAGTACTTC
CASSAGDRGAEQYF
>TRBV27|NA|TRBJ1-6|NA
TGTGCCAGCAGTCCCAGGGATTTTGGTTCACCCCTCCACTTT
CASSPRDFGSPLHF
>TRBV11-2|NA|TRBJ2-7|NA
TGTGCCAGCAGCCTAAGTGAGAGTAGCCCGTTGTACTTC
CASSLSESSPLYF
>TRBV4-1|NA|TRBJ2-5|NA
TGCGCCAGCAGCCAAGATTTAAGGGGAGAGACCCAGTACTTC
CASSQDLRGETQYF
>TRBV7-8|NA|TRBJ1-4|NA
TGTGCCAGCAGCCCAGGGGTGTCCATCGCGAATGAAAAACTGTTTTTT
CASSPGVSIANEKLFF
>TRBV6-1|NA|TRBJ1-5|NA
TGTGCCAGCAGAGGGGAAAGCAATCAGCCCCAGCATTTT
CASRGESNQPQHF
>TRBV7-2|NA|TRBJ2-7|NA
TGTGCCAGCAGACCCAACCTAGCGCCGGGCTACGAGCAGTACTTC
CASRPNLAPGYEQYF
>TRBV11-2|TRBD2|TRBJ2-1|once
TGTGCCAGCAGCCAGGGAACTAGCGGCCTCAGCCGGCAGTTCTTC
CASSQGTSGLSRQFF
>TRBV19|TRBD1|TRBJ2-1|NA
TGTGCCAGTACCAATCGGGACAGGGGCAATGAGCAGTTCTTC
CASTNRDRGNEQFF
>TRBV19|NA|TRBJ1-1|few
TGTGCCAGTAGTACTGGAGACCAGGGTCATGAAGCTTTCTTT
CASSTGDQGHEAFF
>TRBV5-6|NA|TRBJ2-1|few
TGTGCCAGCACCCGCCGACTAGTGGATTGGAGCTCCTACAATGAGCAGTTCTTC
CASTRRLVDWSSYNEQFF
>TRBV7-9|TRBD2|TRBJ2-2|NA
TGTGCCAGCAGCTTCCCACGACTAGCGGGAGGCCCCAACACCGGGGAGCTGTTTTTT
CASSFPRLAGGPNTGELFF
>TRBV2|TRBD1|TRBJ1-3|NA
TGTGCCAGCAGCGGACAGGGGAAGAGTGGAAACACCATATATTTT
CASSGQGKSGNTIYF
>TRBV2|NA|TRBJ2-3|NA
TGTGCCAGCGATTTCGGGGAGGCGCAGTATTTT
CASDFGEAQYF
>TRBV5-1|NA|TRBJ2-5|NA
TGCGCCAGCAGCTTTGTCGGGGACCAAGAGACCCAGTACTTC
CASSFVGDQETQYF
>TRBV10-3|NA|TRBJ1-2|NA
TGTGCCATCAGTGGCGGAACTAACTATGGCTACACCTTC
CAISGGTNYGYTF
>TRBV4-1|TRBD1|TRBJ1-3|NA
TGCGCCAGCAGCCTACGACAGGGTTCCGGAAACACCATATATTTT
CASSLRQGSGNTIYF
>TRBV6-1|TRBD2|TRBJ2-5|NA
TGTGCCAGCAGTGCGGGACACCCGGGACTAGCGGGGCCCCAGGCCCAGTACTTC
CASSAGHPGLAGPQAQYF
>TRBV19|NA|TRBJ1-6|NA
TGTGCCAGTAGTCCCGGACAGCAATTTAATTCACCCCTCCACTTT
CASSPGQQFNSPLHF
>TRBV5-6|NA|TRBJ1-2|NA
TGTGCCAGCAGCTGGGAGGGGAACTATGGCTACACCTTC
CASSWEGNYGYTF
>TRBV7-3|NA|TRBJ2-5|few
TGTGCCAGCAGCTTGGTAGGGGTCCGGACAAAAGAGACCCAGTACTTC
CASSLVGVRTKETQYF
>TRBV18|TRBD2|TRBJ2-2|few
TGTGCCAGCTCACCTAGACTAGCGGGACAATTAACCGGGGAGCTGTTTTTT
CASSPRLAGQLTGELFF
>TRBV4-1|NA|TRBJ1-1|NA
TGCGCCAGCAGGCAGGACACTGAAGCTTTCTTT
CASRQDTEAFF
>TRBV30|NA|TRBJ1-1|few
TGTGCCTGGACCGGTTGGGGGGGGACTGAAGCTTTCTTT
CAWTGWGGTEAFF
>TRBV5-6|NA|TRBJ2-1|NA
TGTGCCAGCAGCTTGACGGACATTAATCGCTTGGGGAATGAGCAGTTCTTC
CASSLTDINRLGNEQFF
>TRBV5-1|TRBD1|TRBJ1-2|NA
TGCGCCAGCAGCTCGAAACAGGGACAGGGTTATGGCTACACCTTC
CASSSKQGQGYGYTF
>TRBV7-2|NA|TRBJ1-2|NA
TGTGCCAGCAGCTCAGCGTTTCGTCTCTACACCTTC
CASSSAFRLYTF
>TRBV7-8|TRBD2|TRBJ2-1|NA
TGTGCCAGCAGCAGAAGCGGGAGGGGGTACAATGAGCAGTTCTTC
CASSRSGRGYNEQFF
>TRBV4-1|TRBD2|TRBJ2-3|NA
TGCGCCAGCAGCCAAGGAGCGGGGGCAGGGTCAGATACGCAGTATTTT
CASSQGAGAGSDTQYF
>TRBV6-5|TRBD2|TRBJ2-7|NA
TGTGCCAGCACCCAACTAGCGGGAGCAGGCGAGCAGTACTTC
CASTQLAGAGEQYF
>TRBV5-1|TRBD2|TRBJ2-3|NA
TGCGCCAGCAGCTGGGGGGTTCGCGGGGGGGCGATAGATACGCAGTATTTT
CASSWGVRGGAIDTQYF
>TRBV2|TRBD1|TRBJ1-5|few
TGTGCCAGCAGTGAGCAGGGGGTCGGGCAGCCCCAGCATTTT
CASSEQGVGQPQHF
>TRBV7-2|TRBD1|TRBJ1-5|NA
TGTGCCAGCAGCTTAGACAGGGGTGTCAATCAGCCCCAGCATTTT
CASSLDRGVNQPQHF
>TRBV27|NA|TRBJ1-1|NA
TGTGCCAGCAGTTTCCGGGGGTACGCTGAAGCTTTCTTT
CASSFRGYAEAFF
>TRBV7-9|NA|TRBJ1-2|NA
TGTGCCAGCAGCCCCCAGGCCCAAGGCAGCTATGGCTACACCTTC
CASSPQAQGSYGYTF
>TRBV21-1|NA|TRBJ1-1|NA
TGTGCCAGCAGCAAACCGGACGGGGGGTCTGGGGGAGCTTTCTTT
CASSKPDGGSGGAFF
>TRBV30|NA|TRBJ1-3|few
TGTGCCTGGATTAGATTCGGCTCTGGAAACACCATATATTTT
CAWIRFGSGNTIYF